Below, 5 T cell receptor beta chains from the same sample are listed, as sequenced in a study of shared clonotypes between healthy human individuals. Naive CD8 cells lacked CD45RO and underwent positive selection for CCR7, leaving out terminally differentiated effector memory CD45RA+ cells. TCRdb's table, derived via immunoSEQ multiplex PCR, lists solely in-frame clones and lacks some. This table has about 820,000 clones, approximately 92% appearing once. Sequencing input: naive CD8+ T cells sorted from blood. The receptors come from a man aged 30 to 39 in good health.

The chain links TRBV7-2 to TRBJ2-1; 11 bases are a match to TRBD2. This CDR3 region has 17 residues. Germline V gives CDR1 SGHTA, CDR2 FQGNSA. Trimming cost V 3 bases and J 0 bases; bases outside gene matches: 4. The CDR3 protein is CASSLASGRYSYNEQFF. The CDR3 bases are TGTGCCAGCAGCTTGGCTAGCGGGAGGTACTCCTACAATGAGCAGTTCTTC. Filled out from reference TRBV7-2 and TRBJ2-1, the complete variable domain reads GAGVSQSPSNKVTEKGKDVELRCDPISGHTALYWYRQSLGQGLEFLIYFQGNSAPDKSGLPSDRFSAERTGGSVSTLTIQRTQQEDSAVYLCASSLASGRYSYNEQFFGPGTRLTVL.

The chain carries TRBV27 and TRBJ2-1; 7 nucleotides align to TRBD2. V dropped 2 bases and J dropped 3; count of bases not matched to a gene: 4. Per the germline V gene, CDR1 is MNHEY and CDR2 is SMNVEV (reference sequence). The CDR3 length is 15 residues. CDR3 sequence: CASSLAGVGYNEQFF. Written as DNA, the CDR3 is TGTGCCAGCAGTTTAGCGGGAGTCGGCTACAATGAGCAGTTCTTC.

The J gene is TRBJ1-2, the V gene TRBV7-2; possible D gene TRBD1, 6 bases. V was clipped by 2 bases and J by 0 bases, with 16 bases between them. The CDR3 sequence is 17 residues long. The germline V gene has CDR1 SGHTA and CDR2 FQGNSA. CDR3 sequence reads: CASSLPRQGTSNYGYTF. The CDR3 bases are TGTGCCAGCAGCTTACCCCGGCAGGGGACTTCTAACTATGGCTACACCTTC.

CDR3 protein: CASSDPSAVGGYRNEQFF. CDR3 DNA: TGTGCCAGCAGTGACCCCAGCGCGGTGGGGGGCTATCGCAATGAGCAGTTCTTC. The chain couples TRBV6-1 to TRBJ2-1; D possibly matches TRBD1 or TRBD2 (6 bases each). CDR3 size: 18 residues. The germline gives CDR1 MNHNS, CDR2 SASEGT. Trimming removed 3 bases at V and 6 bases at J, with 24 bases between.

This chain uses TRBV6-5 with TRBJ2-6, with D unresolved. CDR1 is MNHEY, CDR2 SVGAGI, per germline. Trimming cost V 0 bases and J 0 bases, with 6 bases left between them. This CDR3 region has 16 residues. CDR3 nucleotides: TGTGCCAGCAGTTACTCCCCGACCTCTGGGGCCAACGTCCTGACTTTC. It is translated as CASSYSPTSGANVLTF.